The 10 T cell receptor beta chains given below trace back to one sample, sequenced in a study of OX40 agonist ivuxolimab in advanced cancers. This table comes from immunoSEQ multiplex PCR, and its TCRdb copy is limited to in-frame clones, with some not included. The table records fewer than 25,000 clones, 75% to 85% of them present only once. The sequencing used CD4+ or CD8+ T cells sorted from blood, collected in a trial of the OX40 agonist ivuxolimab. Receptor source: an adult with an advanced solid tumor such as melanoma, head and neck, liver or kidney cancer.

The rearrangement joins TRBV5-6 to TRBJ2-5; D perhaps matches TRBD1 (5 bases). Trimming took 4 bases from V and 5 from J, leaving 12 bases between them. CDR1 is SGHDT and CDR2 is YYEEEE in the germline V gene. The CDR3 totals 13 residues. In DNA form, the CDR3 reads TGTGCCAGCAGCCCAGGGTACGGGGAGACCCAGTACTTC. Its protein is CASSPGYGETQYF.

This chain connects TRBV5-4 to TRBJ2-7, with D perhaps matching TRBD1 (5 bases). V was clipped by 3 bases and J by 1 base, with 5 bases between them. The CDR3 length is 12 residues. CDR1 is SGHNT and CDR2 is YYREEE in the germline V gene (reference sequence). CDR3 in amino acids: CASSSGSYEQYF. The CDR3 nucleotides are TGTGCCAGCAGCTCAGGGTCCTACGAGCAGTACTTC.

Only a few counts were recorded for this clone. The V gene is TRBV7-3, the J gene TRBJ2-7; D is undetermined. Germline-derived CDR1 and CDR2 are SGHTA and FQGTGA. This CDR3 has 14 amino acids. V lost 5 bases and J lost 3, with 14 bases in between. CDR3 bases: TGTGCCAGCAGCGCCTATCAACCGTACTACGAGCAGTACTTC. Translating it yields CASSAYQPYYEQYF.

The CDR3 DNA sequence: TGTGCCAGCAGCCCCCGTAGGGGGATGAACACTGAAGCTTTCTTT. Protein: CASSPRRGMNTEAFF. The V call is TRBV9, the J call TRBJ1-1; perhaps TRBD1 as D (6 bases). The germline V gene encodes CDR1 SGDLS and CDR2 YYNGEE. The ends were cut back, 4 bases at V and 0 bases at J, with 13 bases in the middle. The CDR3 is 15 residues long.

V is TRBV27 and J is TRBJ1-2; TRBD1 matches 7 bases. Trimming removed 0 bases from V and 3 bases from J; junction bases left unmatched: 4. CDR3 length: 15 amino acids. Germline values: CDR1 MNHEY, CDR2 SMNVEV (reference sequence). For the CDR3, the DNA is TGTGCCAGCAGTTTATCTGGGACAGCGCACTATGGCTACACCTTC. Translating it yields CASSLSGTAHYGYTF.

The CDR3 sequence is CASSPMKNTGSPLHF. The CDR3 DNA is TGCGCCAGCAGCCCGATGAAGAATACGGGTTCACCCCTCCACTTT. The rearrangement uses TRBV4-3 and TRBJ1-6; D is unclear. There are 15 residues in the CDR3. CDR1 LGHNA and CDR2 YSLEER come from the germline V gene. Trimming removed 4 bases from V and 9 bases from J, with 16 bases in between.

This chain uses TRBV7-7 with TRBJ2-3, with 9 bases that match TRBD1. Trimming at V came to 4 bases and at J to 3 bases, leaving 5 bases not matched to a gene. Germline V gene data show CDR1 as SSHAT and CDR2 as FNYEAQ (reference sequence). The CDR3 contains 15 residues. CDR3 bases: TGTGCCAGCAGCTACAGGGGGCGATTGACAGATACGCAGTATTTT. Translated: CASSYRGRLTDTQYF.

This clone was seen only once. The chain uses TRBV7-9 and TRBJ2-5, with D tentatively TRBD2 (5 bases). This CDR3 has 11 amino acids. Germline V gives CDR1 SEHNR, CDR2 FQNEAQ (reference sequence). With 8 bases removed from V and 5 bases from J, the gap between germline ends came to 9 bases. The CDR3 nucleotides read TGTGCCAGCGGAGAGGGTGAGACCCAGTACTTC. Translation: CASGEGETQYF.

In this sample, this clone turned up once. This chain joins TRBV10-3 and TRBJ2-5, with TRBD2 matching 11 bases. The CDR3 is 15 residues long. Germline lookup yields CDR1 ENHRY and CDR2 SYGVKD. V lost 8 bases to trimming and J lost 3 bases; unmatched junction nucleotides: 8. CDR3 loop: CAISHSGGGKETQYF. CDR3 in DNA: TGTGCCATCTCCCATAGCGGGGGGGGGAAAGAGACCCAGTACTTC.

This chain connects TRBV11-1 to TRBJ1-3; D not certain. CDR3 size: 15 residues. The V gene's germline CDR1 is SGHAT and CDR2 FQDESV (reference sequence). The V end was cut by 1 base, the J end by 0 bases, with 7 bases between. CDR3 region: CASSLGIASGNTIYF. In DNA form, the CDR3 reads TGTGCCAGCAGCTTAGGCATTGCCTCTGGAAACACCATATATTTT.